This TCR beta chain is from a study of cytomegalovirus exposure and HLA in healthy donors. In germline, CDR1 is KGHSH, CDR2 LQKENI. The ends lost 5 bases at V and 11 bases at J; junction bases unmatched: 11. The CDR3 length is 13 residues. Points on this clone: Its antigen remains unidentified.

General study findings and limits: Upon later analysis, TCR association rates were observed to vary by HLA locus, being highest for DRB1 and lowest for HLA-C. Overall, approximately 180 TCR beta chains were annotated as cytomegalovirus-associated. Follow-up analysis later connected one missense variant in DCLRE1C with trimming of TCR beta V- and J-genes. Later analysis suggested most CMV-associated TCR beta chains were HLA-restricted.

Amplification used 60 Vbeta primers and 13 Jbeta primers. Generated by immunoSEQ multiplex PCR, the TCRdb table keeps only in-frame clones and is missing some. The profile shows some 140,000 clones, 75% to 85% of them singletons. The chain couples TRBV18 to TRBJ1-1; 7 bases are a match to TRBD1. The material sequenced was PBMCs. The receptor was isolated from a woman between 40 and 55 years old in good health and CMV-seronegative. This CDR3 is CASSTDREWGAFF. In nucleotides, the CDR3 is TGTGCCAGCTCAACCGACAGGGAGTGGGGTGCTTTCTTT.